This T cell receptor (beta chain) was sequenced for a study of control samples from healthy donors and cancer patients. Trimming cost V 0 bases and J 4 bases, with 11 bases left between them. Germline CDR1 SGDLS, CDR2 YYNGEE. The CDR3 consists of 15 residues. Assay used: immunoSEQ multiplex PCR; TCRdb lists only in-frame clones, some missing. The sample consists of about 88,000 clones, over 85% of them appearing once. The TCR sequence derives from a man aged 18 to 30 in good health. The chain combines TRBV9 with TRBJ1-3; D remains unclear. Sequencing was performed on blood. The CDR3 bases are TGTGCCAGCAGCGTAGAAACCCTGGGGGGAAACACCATATATTTT. Translation gives CASSVETLGGNTIYF.